This T cell receptor (beta chain) derives from a study of shared clonotypes between healthy human individuals. The naive CD8 population came from CD45RO-negative cells selected for CCR7, without terminally differentiated effector memory CD45RA+ cells. Per the germline V gene, CDR1 is MNHEY and CDR2 is SMNVEV (reference sequence). Trimming at V came to 6 bases and at J to 13 bases, leaving 15 bases not matched to a gene. There are 14 residues in the CDR3. For every subset, genomic DNA was evenly distributed across several immunoSEQ plates. Original data processing: Quality scores were absent from the junction-only immunoSEQ sequences, so filtering differed. TCRdb's table, derived via immunoSEQ multiplex PCR, lists solely in-frame clones and lacks some. D and trimming come from the DNA, and the V and J calls and clone size come from that table. The sample yields roughly 550,000 clones, around 95% seen once.

The TCR sequence derives from a woman under 40 in good health. V usage is TRBV27 and J usage is TRBJ1-2; 9 bases map to TRBD1. The sequencing sample was made of naive CD8+ T cells sorted from blood. The CDR3 coding sequence is TGTGCCAGCAGCCCCGGGACAGGGACACTCGAGCGCACCTTC. Translation gives CASSPGTGTLERTF.